The T cell receptor (beta chain) under discussion was sequenced for a study of shared clonotypes between healthy human individuals. CDR1 SGHKS and CDR2 YYEKEE come from the germline V gene (reference sequence). V lost 1 base and J lost 5, with 7 bases in between. CDR3 length: 13 residues. Donation came from healthy HIV-negative adults that had no recent acute infections or vaccinations. Profiled with immunoSEQ multiplex PCR; TCRdb holds only in-frame clones, not every one. The sample has 180,000 or so clones; 90% to 95% are singletons. In regard to this clone: Its antigen is unidentified.

Overall study findings and caveats: Donors were few, which limited the genetic and exposure-history diversity represented. Non-shared clonotypes displayed generation probabilities falling below those of clonotypes present in all four donors.

Sequenced input: naive CD4+ T cells sorted from blood. Subset here: CD45RA+ positively selected. The TCR originated in a woman aged 25 to 45 in good health. V and J are TRBV5-5 and TRBJ1-5; D remains ambiguous. The DNA of the CDR3 is TGTGCCAGCAGCTTGACAGTCGATCAGCCCCAGCATTTT. Its protein product is CASSLTVDQPQHF.